This TCR beta chain comes out of a study of blood T cell repertoires in COVID-19. As for the study in general: From the United States, Italy and Spain came samples of acute and convalescent COVID-19. Sample material is recorded as cDNA or gDNA derived from T cells, B-cell-depleted T cells, or PBMCs.

The trim removed 2 bases at V and 2 bases at J, leaving 0 bases unmatched. CDR1 LGHDT and CDR2 YNNKEL come from the germline V gene (reference sequence). This CDR3 has 14 amino acids. This clone was counted once. The Seattle patients joined while their infection was active and were tracked longitudinally afterward. In the authors' methods: Researchers report that nucleated cell counts were estimated from reference gene primer amplification. Assay used: immunoSEQ multiplex PCR; TCRdb lists only in-frame clones, some missing. The V and J calls and clone size come from that table; D and trimming were worked out from the DNA. The table lists 180,000 or so clones, 70% to 90% of them singletons.

The J gene is TRBJ2-7, the V gene TRBV3-1 (or the pseudogene TRBV3-2); 10 positions match TRBD2. The origin of this receptor is a woman aged 60-70 years with COVID-19, enrolled during active disease. The specimen was peripheral blood. CDR3 amino acids: CASSQTSGTYEQYF. CDR3 nucleotides: TGTGCCAGCAGCCAAACTAGCGGGACCTACGAGCAGTACTTC.